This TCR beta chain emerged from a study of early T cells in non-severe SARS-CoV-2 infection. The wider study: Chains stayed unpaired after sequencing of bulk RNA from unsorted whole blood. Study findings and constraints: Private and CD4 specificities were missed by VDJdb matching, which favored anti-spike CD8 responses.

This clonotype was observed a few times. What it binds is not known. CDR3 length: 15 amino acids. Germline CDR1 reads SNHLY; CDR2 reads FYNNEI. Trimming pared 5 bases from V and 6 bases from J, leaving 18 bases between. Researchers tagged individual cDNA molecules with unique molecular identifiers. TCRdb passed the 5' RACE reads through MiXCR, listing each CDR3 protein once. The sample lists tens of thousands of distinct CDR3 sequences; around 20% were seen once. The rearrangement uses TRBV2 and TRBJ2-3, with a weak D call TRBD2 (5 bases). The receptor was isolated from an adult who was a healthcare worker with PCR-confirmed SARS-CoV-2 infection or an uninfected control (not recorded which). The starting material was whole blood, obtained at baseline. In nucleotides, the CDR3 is TGTGCCAGCAGTCTCAACGGGATCTTTGGGGATACGCAGTATTTT. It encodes CASSLNGIFGDTQYF.